This T cell receptor beta chain was retrieved from a study of shared clonotypes between healthy human individuals. The wider study: The study drew on a couple of women and three men aged 18 to 49 as donors.

Some 30,000 T cell genomes (roughly 190 ng DNA) went into each sorted-subset replicate. The table came from immunoSEQ multiplex PCR; TCRdb's copy has only in-frame clones and leaves some out. The table has hundreds of thousands of clones, approximately 73% seen once; the top ten hold around 1.8%. Germline-derived CDR1 and CDR2 are MGHRA and YSYEKL. The V gene lost 5 bases and the J gene lost 3 bases, with 14 bases spanning the gap. The CDR3 runs 14 residues. The source of this sequence is a woman under 40 in good health. The sequenced sample consisted of memory CD4+ T cells sorted from blood. Subset of the sample: CD45RA-negative fraction. The J gene is TRBJ2-7, the V gene TRBV4-1; D is perhaps TRBD1 or TRBD2 (5 bases each). As DNA, the CDR3 is TGCGCCAGCAGCACTCCGGGACGGATCTACGAGCAGTACTTC. This gives the protein CASSTPGRIYEQYF.